This TCR beta chain was sequenced for a study of T cell responses to AZD1222 COVID-19 vaccine. Study-wide findings and caveats: It should be noted that donors were predominantly white British and more often female, and clonal diversity was possibly underestimated.

As regards this clone: Its target is unknown.

Profiling relied on immunoSEQ multiplex PCR, and the TCRdb table lists in-frame clones only, not all of them. Here the sample spans around 83,000 clones, roughly 84% being singletons. Sequencing used peripheral blood, obtained on day 0 of AZD1222 vaccination. The receptor was isolated from an adult in good health.

The CDR3 here is CASSPMDRAGGFATEAFF. CDR3 in DNA: TGTGCCAGCAGTCCGATGGACAGGGCCGGTGGGTTTGCGACTGAAGCTTTCTTT. This rearrangement joins TRBV6-2 or TRBV6-3 to TRBJ1-1, with 8 nucleotides matching TRBD1. Germline V gene lookup returns CDR1 MNHEY and CDR2 SVGEGT. J was trimmed by 5 bases and V by 5 bases; bases with no gene match: 19. The CDR3 extends over 18 amino acids.